These 5 T cell receptor beta chains originate from one sample sequenced in a study of T cells in localized non-small cell lung cancer. Generated by immunoSEQ multiplex PCR, the TCRdb table keeps only in-frame clones and is missing some. The repertoire has approximately 65,000 clones, more than 80% of them found once; the top ten carry around 4.7%. This sample comprised PBMCs, obtained before any cancer treatment. The receptors were gathered from a man between 40 and 70 years old with stage II lung adenocarcinoma.

The chain joins TRBV5-8 to TRBJ2-7; the D gene is possibly TRBD1 (6 bases). The CDR3 totals 15 residues. V was trimmed by 4 bases and J by 2 bases, leaving 16 bases between them. Germline V gene data show CDR1 as SGHTS and CDR2 as YDEGEE. The CDR3 region has the DNA TGTGCCAGCAGCGTGGGACAAATCCCGACCTACGAGCAGTACTTC. It encodes CASSVGQIPTYEQYF. The entire variable domain, with the rest obtained from reference TRBV5-8 and TRBJ2-7, is as follows: EAGVTQSPTHLIKTRGQQATLRCSPISGHTSVYWYQQALGLGLQFLLWYDEGEERNRGNFPPRFSGRQFPNYSSELNVNALELEDSALYLCASSVGQIPTYEQYFGPGTRLTVT.

V is TRBV2 and J is TRBJ2-1; 10 nucleotides align to TRBD1. This CDR3 is 12 amino acids long. The V and J ends lost 9 bases and 8 bases, in that order; junction bases with no gene match: 4. CDR1 and CDR2 from the germline V gene are SNHLY and FYNNEI. The CDR3 region has the DNA TGTGCCAGTAAGACAGGGGGCTATGAGCAGTTCTTC. Encoded protein: CASKTGGYEQFF. The whole variable domain, remainder taken from reference TRBV2 and TRBJ2-1, is EPEVTQTPSHQVTQMGQEVILRCVPISNHLYFYWYRQILGQKVEFLVSFYNNEISEKSEIFDDQFSVERPDGSNFTLKIRSTKLEDSAMYFCASKTGGYEQFFGPGTRLTVL.

The chain uses TRBV11-2 and TRBJ2-7, with D perhaps matching TRBD1 (6 bases). Germline V gene lookup returns CDR1 SGHAT and CDR2 FQNNGV. The CDR3 extends over 15 amino acids. Trimming removed 5 bases at V and 5 bases at J, with 19 bases between. The CDR3 DNA is TGTGCCAGCAGCCCACCGGACAGACACCCTAACGAGCAGTACTTC. As protein: CASSPPDRHPNEQYF.

The CDR3 loop reads CASSLEGRLNTEAFF. The DNA of the CDR3 is TGTGCCAGCAGCTTAGAGGGCAGGTTGAACACTGAAGCTTTCTTT. The V call is TRBV7-9, the J call TRBJ1-1; D remains unclear. Germline V gene data show CDR1 as SEHNR and CDR2 as FQNEAQ (reference sequence). Trimming removed 1 base from V and 0 bases from J, with 9 bases in between. The CDR3 spans 15 residues.

The chain combines TRBV29-1 with TRBJ1-2; TRBD1 matches 7 bases. The CDR3 totals 11 residues. The germline V gene has CDR1 SQVTM and CDR2 ANQGSEA. With V trimmed by 7 bases and J by 6 bases, 5 bases remained unmatched. CDR3 region: CSASGGHGYTF. DNA of the CDR3: TGCAGCGCTTCAGGGGGGCATGGCTACACCTTC.